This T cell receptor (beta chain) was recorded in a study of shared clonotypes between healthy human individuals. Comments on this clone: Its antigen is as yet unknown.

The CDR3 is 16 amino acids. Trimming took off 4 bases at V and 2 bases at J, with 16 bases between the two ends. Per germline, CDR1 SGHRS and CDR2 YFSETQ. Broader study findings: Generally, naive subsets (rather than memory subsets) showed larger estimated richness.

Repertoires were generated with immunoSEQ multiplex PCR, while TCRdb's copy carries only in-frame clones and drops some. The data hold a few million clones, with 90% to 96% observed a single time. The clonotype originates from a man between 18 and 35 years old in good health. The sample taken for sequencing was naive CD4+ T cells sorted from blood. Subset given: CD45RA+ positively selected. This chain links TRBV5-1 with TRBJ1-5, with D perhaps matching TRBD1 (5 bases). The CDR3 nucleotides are TGCGCCAGCAGCCCCGGGACGGCCATAGGCAATCAGCCCCAGCATTTT. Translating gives CASSPGTAIGNQPQHF.